The entry below describes one T cell receptor beta chain. A much bigger clone sits one base away, suggesting this may be a read error. This sample is drawn from a study of blood T cells in healthy people across ages. Study in general: The template switching approach captured approximately one barcoded beta molecule for every two T cells.

Individuals who donated were healthy Caucasians from Russia aged roughly 6 to 100. The CDR3 is 15 residues long. V lost 3 bases, J lost 12 bases, and 13 bases stayed unmatched. For the second PCR, which ran for about 6 to 11 cycles, a sample-barcoded 5' primer and a J-beta primer mix were used. The authors tagged each cDNA molecule using a template-switch adaptor with 12 random nucleotides. Each CDR3 protein is one row after TCRdb ran MiXCR on the 5' RACE reads. The repertoire holds over 600,000 distinct CDR3 sequences, with 35% to 60% as singletons. V is TRBV12-3 or TRBV12-4 and J is TRBJ2-1; 8 nucleotides match TRBD2. The receptor was isolated from a man aged 80 or over in good health. The sequenced sample consisted of blood. In nucleotides, the CDR3 is TGTGCCAGCAGTTTGAAAGCGGGAGAGATGTATGGGCAGTTCTTC. Its translation is CASSLKAGEMYGQFF.